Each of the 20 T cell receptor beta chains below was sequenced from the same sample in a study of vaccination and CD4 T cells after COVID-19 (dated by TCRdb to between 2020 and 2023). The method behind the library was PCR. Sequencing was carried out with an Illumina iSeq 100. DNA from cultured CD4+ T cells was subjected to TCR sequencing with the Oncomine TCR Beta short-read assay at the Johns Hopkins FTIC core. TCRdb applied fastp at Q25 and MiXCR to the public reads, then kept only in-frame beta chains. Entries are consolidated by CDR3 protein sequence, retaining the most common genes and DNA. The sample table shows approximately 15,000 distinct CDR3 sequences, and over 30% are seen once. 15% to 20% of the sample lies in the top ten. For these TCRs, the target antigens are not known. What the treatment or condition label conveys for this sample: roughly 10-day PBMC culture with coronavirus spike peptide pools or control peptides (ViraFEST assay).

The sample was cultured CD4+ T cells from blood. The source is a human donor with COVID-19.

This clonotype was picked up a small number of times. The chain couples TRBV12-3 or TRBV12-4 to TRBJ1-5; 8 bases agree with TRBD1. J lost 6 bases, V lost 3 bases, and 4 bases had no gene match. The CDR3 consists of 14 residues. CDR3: CASSLDRVAQPQHF. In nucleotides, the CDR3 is TGTGCCAGCAGTTTGGACAGGGTGGCTCAGCCCCAGCATTTT.

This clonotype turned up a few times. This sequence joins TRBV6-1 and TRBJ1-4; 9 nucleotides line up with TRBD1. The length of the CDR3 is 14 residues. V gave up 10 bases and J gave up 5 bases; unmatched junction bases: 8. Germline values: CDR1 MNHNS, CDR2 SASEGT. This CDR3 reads CATQVGTGNEKLFF. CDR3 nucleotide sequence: TGTGCCACTCAAGTAGGGACAGGGAATGAAAAACTGTTTTTT.

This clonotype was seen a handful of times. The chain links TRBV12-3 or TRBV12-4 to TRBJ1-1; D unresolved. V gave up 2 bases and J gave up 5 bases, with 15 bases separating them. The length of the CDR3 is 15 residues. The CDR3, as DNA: TGTGCCAGCAGTTTAAGGCAGGAGGTCGGGACTGAAGCTTTCTTT. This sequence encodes CASSLRQEVGTEAFF.

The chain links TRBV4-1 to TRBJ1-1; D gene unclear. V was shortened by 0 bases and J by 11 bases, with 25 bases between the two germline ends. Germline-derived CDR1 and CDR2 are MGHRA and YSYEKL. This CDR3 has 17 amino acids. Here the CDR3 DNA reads TGCGCCAGCAGCCAAGATATCGGCAGTCCGAGCTTCCGGCGGGCTTTCTTT. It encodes CASSQDIGSPSFRRAFF.

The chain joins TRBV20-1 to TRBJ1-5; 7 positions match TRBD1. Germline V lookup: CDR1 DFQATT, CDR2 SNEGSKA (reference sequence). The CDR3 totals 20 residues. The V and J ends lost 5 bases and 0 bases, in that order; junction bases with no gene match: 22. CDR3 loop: CSADLIKGTDTANSNQPQHF. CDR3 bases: TGCAGTGCTGACCTGATAAAGGGGACAGATACCGCTAATAGCAATCAGCCCCAGCATTTT.

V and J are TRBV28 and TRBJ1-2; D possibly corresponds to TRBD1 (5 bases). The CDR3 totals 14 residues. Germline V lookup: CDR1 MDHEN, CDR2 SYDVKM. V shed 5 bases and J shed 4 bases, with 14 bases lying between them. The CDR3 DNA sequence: TGTGCCAGCAGTCAACCGGGACCCCCCTATGGCTACACCTTC. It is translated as CASSQPGPPYGYTF.

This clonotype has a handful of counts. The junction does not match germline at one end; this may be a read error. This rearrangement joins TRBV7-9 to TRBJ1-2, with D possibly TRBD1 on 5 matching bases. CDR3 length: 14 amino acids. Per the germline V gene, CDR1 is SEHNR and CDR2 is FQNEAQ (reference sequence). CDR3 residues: CASSSPTRDLGFPF. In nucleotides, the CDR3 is TGTGCCAGCAGCTCACCAACCCGGGACCTCGGATTCCCCTTC.

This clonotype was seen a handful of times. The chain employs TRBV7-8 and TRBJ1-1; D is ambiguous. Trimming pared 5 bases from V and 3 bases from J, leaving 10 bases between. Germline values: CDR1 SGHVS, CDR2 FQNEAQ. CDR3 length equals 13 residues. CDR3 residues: CASSPGGDTEAFF. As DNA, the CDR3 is TGTGCCAGCAGCCCAGGTGGGGACACTGAAGCTTTCTTT.

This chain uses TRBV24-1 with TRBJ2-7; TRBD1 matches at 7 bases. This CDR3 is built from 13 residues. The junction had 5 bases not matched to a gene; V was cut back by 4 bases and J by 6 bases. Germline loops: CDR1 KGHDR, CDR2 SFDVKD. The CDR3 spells CATSDHNRGEQYF. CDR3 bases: TGTGCCACCAGTGACCACAACAGGGGCGAGCAGTACTTC.

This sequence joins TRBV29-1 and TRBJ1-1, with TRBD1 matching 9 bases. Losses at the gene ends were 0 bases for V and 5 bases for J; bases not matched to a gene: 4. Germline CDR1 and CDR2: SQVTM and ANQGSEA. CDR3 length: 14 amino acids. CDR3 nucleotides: TGCAGCGTTGAAGAAGGGACAGGGTTTACTGAAGCTTTCTTT. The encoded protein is CSVEEGTGFTEAFF.

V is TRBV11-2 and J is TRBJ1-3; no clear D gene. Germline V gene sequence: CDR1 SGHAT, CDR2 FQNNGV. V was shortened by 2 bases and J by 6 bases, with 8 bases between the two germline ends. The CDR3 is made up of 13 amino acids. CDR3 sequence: CASSLRVENTIYF. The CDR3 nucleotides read TGTGCCAGCAGCTTAAGGGTTGAAAACACCATATATTTT.

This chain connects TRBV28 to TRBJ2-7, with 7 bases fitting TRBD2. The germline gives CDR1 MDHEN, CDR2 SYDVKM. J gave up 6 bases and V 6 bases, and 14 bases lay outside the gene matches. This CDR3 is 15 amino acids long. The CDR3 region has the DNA TGTGCCAGCAGCCCCTCGGGGGGTGGAACCGCCGAGCAGTACTTC. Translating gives CASSPSGGGTAEQYF. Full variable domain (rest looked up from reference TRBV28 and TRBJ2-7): DVKVTQSSRYLVKRTGEKVFLECVQDMDHENMFWYRQDPGLGLRLIYFSYDVKMKEKGDIPEGYSVSREKKERFSLILESASTNQTSMYLCASSPSGGGTAEQYFGPGTRLTVT.

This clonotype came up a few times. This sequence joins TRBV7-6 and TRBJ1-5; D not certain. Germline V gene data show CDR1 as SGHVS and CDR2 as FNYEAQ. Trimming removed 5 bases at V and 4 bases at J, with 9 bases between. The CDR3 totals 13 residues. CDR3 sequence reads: CASSLGYNQPQHF. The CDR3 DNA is TGTGCCAGCAGCCTAGGGTATAATCAGCCCCAGCATTTT. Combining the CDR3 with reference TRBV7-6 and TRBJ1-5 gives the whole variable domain GAGVSQSPRYKVTKRGQDVALRCDPISGHVSLYWYRQALGQGPEFLTYFNYEAQQDKSGLPNDRFSAERPEGSISTLTIQRTEQRDSAMYRCASSLGYNQPQHFGDGTRLSIL.

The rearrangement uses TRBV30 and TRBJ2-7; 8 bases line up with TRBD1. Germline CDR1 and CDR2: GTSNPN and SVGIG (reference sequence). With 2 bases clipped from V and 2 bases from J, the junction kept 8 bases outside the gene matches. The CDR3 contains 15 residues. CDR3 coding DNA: TGTGCCTGGAGTCGCGCCCTGACAGGGGCCTACGAGCAGTACTTC. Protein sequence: CAWSRALTGAYEQYF.

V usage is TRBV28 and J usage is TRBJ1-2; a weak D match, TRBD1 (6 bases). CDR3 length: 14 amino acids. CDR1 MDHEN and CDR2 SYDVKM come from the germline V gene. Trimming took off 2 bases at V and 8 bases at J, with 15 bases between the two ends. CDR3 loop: CASSLPQGLEGYTF. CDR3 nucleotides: TGTGCCAGCAGTTTACCACAGGGACTTGAGGGCTACACCTTC.

CDR3 DNA sequence: TGTGCCAGCAGCGTTAAAGCTGCGAAAAGCTCCTACGAGCAGTACTTC. This encodes CASSVKAAKSSYEQYF. J is TRBJ2-7 and V is TRBV7-4; D is ambiguous. There are 16 residues in the CDR3. Trimming removed 5 bases at V and 0 bases at J, with 17 bases between. The germline V gene encodes CDR1 SGHVT and CDR2 SQSDAQ.

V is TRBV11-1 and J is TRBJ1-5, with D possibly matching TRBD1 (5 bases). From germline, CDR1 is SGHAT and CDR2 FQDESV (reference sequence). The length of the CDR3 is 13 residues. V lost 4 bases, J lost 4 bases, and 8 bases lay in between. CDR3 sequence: CASSSDRNQPQHF. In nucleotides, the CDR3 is TGTGCCAGCAGCTCCGACAGAAATCAGCCCCAGCATTTT.

CDR3 in DNA: TGTGCCAACACTCTGGGGGTTGGCGGCTACACCTTC. Its protein product is CANTLGVGGYTF. The V call is TRBV2, the J call TRBJ1-2; tentatively, D is TRBD1 (5 bases). CDR1 and CDR2 (germline): SNHLY, FYNNEI. V lost 10 bases to trimming and J lost 8 bases, with 17 bases between them. This CDR3 spans 12 amino acids.

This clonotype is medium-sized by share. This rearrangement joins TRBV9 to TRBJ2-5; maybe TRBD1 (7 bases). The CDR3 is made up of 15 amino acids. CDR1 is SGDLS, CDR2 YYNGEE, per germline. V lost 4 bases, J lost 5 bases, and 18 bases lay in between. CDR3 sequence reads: CASSPQSTGRETQYF. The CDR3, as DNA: TGTGCCAGCAGCCCCCAATCGACAGGGAGGGAGACCCAGTACTTC.

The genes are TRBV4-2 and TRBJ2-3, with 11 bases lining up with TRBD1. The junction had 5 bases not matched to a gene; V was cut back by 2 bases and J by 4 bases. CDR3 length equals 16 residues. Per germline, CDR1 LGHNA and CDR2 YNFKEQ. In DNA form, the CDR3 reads TGTGCCAGCAGCCAACGGACAGGGGGCTCGGCAGATACGCAGTATTTT. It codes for CASSQRTGGSADTQYF.